This TCR beta chain was found in a study of cytomegalovirus exposure and HLA in healthy donors. V shed 0 bases and J 8 bases; nucleotides not matched to a gene: 9. This CDR3 is built from 17 residues. Germline V gene lookup returns CDR1 WNHNN and CDR2 SYGVQD (reference sequence). For this clone: Antigen: not known.

13 Jbeta primers and 60 Vbeta primers were used for the PCR. In the authors' methods: In a later analysis, some 11 million of approximately 86 million unique beta chains occurred in at least two donors. TCRdb's copy holds only in-frame clones and misses some; the assay was immunoSEQ multiplex PCR. V, J and clone size reflect that table, while D and trimming were determined from the DNA. This table holds under 200,000 clones, around three quarters found once. General study points: A missense variant in DCLRE1C was later tied to TCR beta V- and J-gene trimming.

The chain carries TRBV10-1 and TRBJ2-3, with 12 bases fitting TRBD2. Sequences were obtained from PBMCs. The TCR sequence derives from a man under 40 in good health and CMV-seronegative. For the CDR3, the DNA is TGCGCCAGCAGTGAGTCGAGGCTTGGACTAGCGGGAAGTACGCAGTATTTT. Translated, it gives CASSESRLGLAGSTQYF.